Listed below are T cell receptor beta chains from one sample, sequenced in a study of cytomegalovirus exposure and HLA in healthy donors. The method was immunoSEQ multiplex PCR; TCRdb's version includes in-frame clones alone and lacks a portion of them. The table includes approximately 110,000 clones, around 78% detected once. Sequenced sample: PBMCs. These receptors were taken from a man between 40 and 49 years old in good health and CMV-seronegative. Both conserved end residues are part of each CDR3. D genes are given only for firm matches. A row's size may be missing; if present it is once, few, many or a size class.

few,TRBD2,TRBJ2-7,15,TRBV7-2,CASSLDTAAGFEQYF,TGTGCCAGCAGCTTAGATACTGCAGCGGGGTTCGAGCAGTACTTC
-,-,TRBJ1-1,12,TRBV2,CASSVRGTEAFF,TGTGCCAGCAGTGTTAGGGGAACTGAAGCTTTCTTT
-,-,TRBJ2-2,16,TRBV9,CASSVSTQVNTGELFF,TGTGCCAGCAGCGTATCGACACAGGTGAACACCGGGGAGCTGTTTTTT
-,TRBD1,TRBJ1-2,16,TRBV27,CASSFEYRGHPTGYTF,TGTGCCAGCAGTTTCGAGTACAGGGGGCATCCGACTGGCTACACCTTC
-,TRBD1,TRBJ2-3,15,TRBV25-1,CASSERQGRSDTQYF,TGTGCCAGCAGTGAAAGACAGGGACGGTCGGATACGCAGTATTTT
-,-,TRBJ1-2,14,TRBV4-1,CASSPDRRTYGYTF,TGCGCCAGCAGCCCCGACAGGAGAACCTATGGCTACACCTTC
-,TRBD1,TRBJ1-5,13,TRBV6-1,CASSGQGYQPQHF,TGTGCCAGCAGCGGACAGGGTTATCAGCCCCAGCATTTT
-,TRBD1,TRBJ2-7,11,TRBV28,CASSTPDRTYF,TGTGCCAGCAGTACCCCGGACAGGACGTACTTC
-,-,TRBJ1-2,13,TRBV5-5,CASSLGGSYGYTF,TGTGCCAGCAGCTTGGGAGGATCCTATGGCTACACCTTC
-,TRBD2,TRBJ2-3,16,TRBV11-3,CASSPRVAGETDTQYF,TGTGCCAGCAGCCCCAGGGTAGCGGGGGAGACAGATACGCAGTATTTT
-,-,TRBJ2-5,14,TRBV7-7,CASSLNGAGETQYF,TGTGCTAGCAGCTTAAATGGCGCGGGTGAGACCCAGTACTTC
-,TRBD1,TRBJ1-5,16,TRBV15,CATSRSQGARGQPQHF,TGTGCCACCAGCAGATCACAGGGGGCTCGGGGTCAGCCCCAGCATTTT
-,-,TRBJ2-3,11,TRBV2,CASSSTDTQYF,TGTGCCAGCAGCTCCACAGATACGCAGTATTTT
-,TRBD1,TRBJ1-4,16,TRBV7-9,CASSIHRGRANEKLFF,TGTGCCAGCAGCATTCACAGGGGGCGGGCTAATGAAAAACTGTTTTTT
-,-,TRBJ2-7,14,TRBV5-1,CASSLEPLVAQQYF,TGCGCCAGCAGCTTGGAACCCCTAGTAGCCCAGCAGTACTTC
-,TRBD1,TRBJ2-5,14,TRBV5-1,CASSYRGRWETQYF,TGCGCCAGCAGCTACAGGGGCCGATGGGAGACCCAGTACTTC
-,-,TRBJ1-2,11,TRBV7-9,CASTTGYGYTF,TGTGCCAGCACCACAGGCTATGGCTACACCTTC
-,-,TRBJ2-7,16,TRBV5-4,CASSLEWSAVSYEQYF,TGTGCCAGCAGCTTGGAATGGAGCGCCGTTAGCTACGAGCAGTACTTC
once,-,TRBJ1-3,19,TRBV15,CATSREMRRQLASGNTIYF,TGTGCCACCAGCAGAGAGATGAGGCGGCAATTAGCCTCTGGAAACACCATATATTTT
-,TRBD1,TRBJ1-4,14,TRBV19,CASSNQGVGEKLFF,TGTGCCAGTAGTAACCAGGGGGTTGGTGAAAAACTGTTTTTT
-,-,TRBJ1-5,13,TRBV7-9,CASSLQENQPQHF,TGTGCCAGCAGCCTGCAGGAAAATCAGCCCCAGCATTTT
-,-,TRBJ1-1,15,TRBV6-5,CASSYSPRMNTEAFF,TGTGCCAGCAGTTACTCCCCGAGAATGAACACTGAAGCTTTCTTT
-,TRBD1,TRBJ2-7,12,TRBV6-1,CASSRTGKEQYF,TGTGCCAGCAGTCGGACAGGGAAGGAGCAGTACTTC
-,-,TRBJ2-1,14,TRBV5-1,CASESLGRGNEQFF,TGCGCCAGCGAGAGCCTGGGGCGGGGAAATGAGCAGTTCTTC
once,TRBD1,TRBJ2-5,15,TRBV7-8,CASSFPGTGEETQYF,TGTGCCAGCAGCTTCCCCGGGACAGGGGAAGAGACCCAGTACTTC
-,-,TRBJ2-6,16,TRBV4-3,CASSPTPVSGANVLTF,TGCGCCAGCAGCCCAACACCAGTGTCTGGGGCCAACGTCCTGACTTTC
-,-,TRBJ1-2,15,TRBV18,CASSPQGPSGYGYTF,TGTGCCAGCTCACCACAGGGGCCGTCTGGCTATGGCTACACCTTC
-,-,TRBJ1-2,12,TRBV6-8,CASRRGSGAYTF,TGTGCCAGTAGGAGGGGCAGTGGCGCCTACACCTTC
few,-,TRBJ2-7,15,TRBV5-1,CASSLSKEGAYEQYF,TGCGCCAGCAGCTTGTCGAAGGAAGGGGCCTACGAGCAGTACTTC
-,-,TRBJ1-5,16,TRBV4-2,CASSHLWAGSNQPQHF,TGTGCCAGCAGCCATCTCTGGGCGGGTAGCAATCAGCCCCAGCATTTT
-,-,TRBJ1-6,14,TRBV25-1,CASSEGYRTSPLHF,TGTGCCAGCAGTGAAGGTTACAGAACGTCACCCCTCCACTTT
-,-,TRBJ2-3,15,TRBV11-2,CASSPDGHSTDTQYF,TGTGCCAGCAGCCCCGATGGACATAGCACAGATACGCAGTATTTT
-,-,TRBJ1-1,15,TRBV5-6,CASSLPGGVDTEAFF,TGTGCCAGCAGCTTGCCGGGCGGGGTTGACACTGAAGCTTTCTTT
-,-,TRBJ1-1,15,TRBV27,CASSWGGAPLGEAFF,TGTGCCAGCAGTTGGGGCGGTGCACCTTTGGGTGAAGCTTTCTTT
-,-,TRBJ1-4,13,TRBV2,CAGETGGHEKLFF,TGTGCCGGAGAGACAGGCGGGCATGAAAAACTGTTTTTT
-,-,TRBJ2-1,14,TRBV5-4,CASSLGSRGHEQFF,TGTGCCAGCAGCTTGGGTTCCAGGGGACATGAGCAGTTCTTC
-,TRBD2,TRBJ2-1,16,TRBV6-4,CASSDCGRGGVCEQFF,TGTGCCAGCAGTGACTGTGGGCGCGGGGGGGTCTGTGAGCAGTTCTTC
-,-,TRBJ2-7,15,TRBV7-2,CASSPGGQEWGEQYF,TGTGCCAGCAGCCCCGGGGGTCAGGAATGGGGCGAGCAGTACTTC
once,-,TRBJ1-2,14,TRBV4-1,CASSQGGLASGYTF,TGCGCCAGCAGCCAAGGAGGGCTGGCGAGTGGCTACACCTTC
once,TRBD2,TRBJ2-1,12,TRBV19,CASSGGIYEQFF,TGTGCCAGTAGCGGGGGGATCTATGAGCAGTTCTTC
-,-,TRBJ2-1,13,TRBV6-5,CASSYRSYNEQFF,TGTGCCAGCAGTTATCGCTCCTACAATGAGCAGTTCTTC
few,-,TRBJ2-5,15,TRBV7-2,CASSLDLGPQETQYF,TGTGCCAGCAGCTTAGACCTAGGCCCACAAGAGACCCAGTACTTC
-,-,TRBJ1-6,12,TRBV5-4,CASSLWSSPLHF,TGTGCCAGCAGCCTATGGTCTTCACCCCTCCACTTT
-,TRBD1,TRBJ2-2,16,TRBV4-3,CASSQGTGEHRRELFF,TGCGCCAGCAGCCAGGGGACAGGTGAACACCGAAGGGAGCTGTTTTTT
-,TRBD2,TRBJ2-5,14,TRBV28,CASSPGGARETQYF,TGTGCCAGCAGTCCCGGGGGGGCCAGAGAGACCCAGTACTTC
-,-,TRBJ2-7,13,TRBV11-2,CASSPTGAYEQYF,TGTGCCAGCAGCCCGACAGGAGCCTACGAGCAGTACTTC
-,TRBD1,TRBJ2-7,18,TRBV14,CASSHNPGQGAGYYEQYF,TGTGCCAGCAGCCACAATCCGGGACAGGGGGCCGGATATTACGAGCAGTACTTC
-,-,TRBJ1-6,17,TRBV15,CATSREPTDSINSPLHF,TGTGCCACCAGCAGAGAACCGACGGACAGTATTAATTCACCCCTCCACTTT
-,TRBD1,TRBJ2-5,13,TRBV5-1,CASPRTGQQTQYF,TGCGCCAGCCCTAGGACAGGGCAGCAGACCCAGTACTTC
-,-,TRBJ2-1,17,TRBV19,CASSIGMGPTSYNEQFF,TGTGCCAGTAGTATCGGTATGGGGCCCACCTCCTACAATGAGCAGTTCTTC
-,-,TRBJ2-7,16,TRBV5-5,CASSLASVGGSYEQYF,TGTGCCAGCAGCTTGGCCTCGGTTGGGGGGAGCTACGAGCAGTACTTC
few,-,TRBJ1-5,13,TRBV7-4,CASSPNIYRPQHF,TGTGCCAGCAGCCCGAATATTTATAGGCCCCAGCATTTT
-,-,TRBJ2-5,14,TRBV9,CASSLSGGLKTQYF,TGTGCCAGCAGTCTCTCTGGGGGCTTAAAGACCCAGTACTTC